The rows below give T cell receptor beta chains drawn from one sample of a study of blood T cell repertoires in COVID-19. Here immunoSEQ multiplex PCR was the method, and the copy in TCRdb shows in-frame clones only, minus some. The profile covers some 300,000 clones, with approximately 90% appearing a single time and roughly 7% taken by the ten largest. Input material: peripheral blood. These receptors were obtained from a woman aged 25-40 years who had recovered from COVID-19. Both conserved end residues are part of each CDR3. D genes are given only for firm matches. Some rows mark clone size as missing; the rest say once, few, many or name a class of expanded clone.

v_call: TRBV14
cdr3_length: 14
d_call: TRBD1
clone_size: NA
j_call: TRBJ2-1
cdr3_nt: TGTGCCAGCAGCCGACCAGGACAGGGACATGAGCAGTTCTTC
cdr3_aa: CASSRPGQGHEQFF

v_call: TRBV28
cdr3_length: 19
d_call: NA
clone_size: NA
j_call: TRBJ1-2
cdr3_nt: TGTGCCAGCAGTGGAGGGGATCCTCAAACCCACTCCTACAACTATGGCTACACCTTC
cdr3_aa: CASSGGDPQTHSYNYGYTF

v_call: TRBV4-2
cdr3_length: 13
d_call: TRBD1
clone_size: NA
j_call: TRBJ1-3
cdr3_nt: TGTGCCAGCAGCCAAGATCTGGACAGGCGACTTGATTTT
cdr3_aa: CASSQDLDRRLDF

v_call: TRBV5-1
cdr3_length: 16
d_call: TRBD2
clone_size: NA
j_call: TRBJ2-5
cdr3_nt: TGCGCCAGCAGCTTGGCCTCCGCGGGGGGGTCAGAGACCCAGTACTTC
cdr3_aa: CASSLASAGGSETQYF

v_call: TRBV2
cdr3_length: 11
d_call: NA
clone_size: NA
j_call: TRBJ2-7
cdr3_nt: TGTGCCAGCAGTGAGCGCTACGAGCAGTACTTC
cdr3_aa: CASSERYEQYF

v_call: TRBV27
cdr3_length: 13
d_call: NA
clone_size: NA
j_call: TRBJ2-2
cdr3_nt: TGTGCCAGCAGTTTAGGGAGCACCGGGGAGCTGTTTTTT
cdr3_aa: CASSLGSTGELFF

v_call: TRBV11-2
cdr3_length: 15
d_call: TRBD2
clone_size: NA
j_call: TRBJ2-5
cdr3_nt: TGTGCCAGCAGCTGGACTAGCGGGAGCCAAGAGACCCAGTACTTC
cdr3_aa: CASSWTSGSQETQYF

v_call: TRBV6-5
cdr3_length: 15
d_call: TRBD2
clone_size: NA
j_call: TRBJ2-7
cdr3_nt: TGTGCCAGCAGTTCCTCGGGGGGGATGCCTTACGAGCAGTACTTC
cdr3_aa: CASSSSGGMPYEQYF

v_call: TRBV28
cdr3_length: 14
d_call: NA
clone_size: NA
j_call: TRBJ1-2
cdr3_nt: TGTGCCAGCAGTTTGGAGCTGGAGGGCTATGGCTACACCTTC
cdr3_aa: CASSLELEGYGYTF

v_call: TRBV6-1
cdr3_length: 13
d_call: NA
clone_size: NA
j_call: TRBJ1-5
cdr3_nt: TGTGCCAGCAGTGAGGGCCAACCTACGCCCCAGCATTTT
cdr3_aa: CASSEGQPTPQHF

v_call: TRBV5-1
cdr3_length: 17
d_call: TRBD1
clone_size: NA
j_call: TRBJ2-2
cdr3_nt: TGCGCCAGCAGCTTGGCCCGGGACAGGGTAAACACCGGGGAGCTGTTTTTT
cdr3_aa: CASSLARDRVNTGELFF

v_call: TRBV7-9
cdr3_length: 15
d_call: TRBD1
clone_size: NA
j_call: TRBJ1-2
cdr3_nt: TGTGCCAGCAGCTTAGTGGCAGGGGGCAACTATGGCTACACCTTC
cdr3_aa: CASSLVAGGNYGYTF

v_call: TRBV5-4
cdr3_length: 16
d_call: NA
clone_size: NA
j_call: TRBJ2-2
cdr3_nt: TGTGCCAGCAGCTTCCGAGCGGCCTCGAACACCGGGGAGCTGTTTTTT
cdr3_aa: CASSFRAASNTGELFF

v_call: TRBV5-6
cdr3_length: 14
d_call: NA
clone_size: NA
j_call: TRBJ2-1
cdr3_nt: TGTGCCAGCAGCTTGGACAGGGTTAGCAATGAGCAGTTCTTC
cdr3_aa: CASSLDRVSNEQFF

v_call: TRBV28
cdr3_length: 13
d_call: TRBD1
clone_size: NA
j_call: TRBJ1-1
cdr3_nt: TGTGCCAGCAGGACAGGGGGCAACACTGAAGCTTTCTTT
cdr3_aa: CASRTGGNTEAFF

v_call: TRBV4-1
cdr3_length: 14
d_call: NA
clone_size: once
j_call: TRBJ1-1
cdr3_nt: TGCGCCAGCAGCCAAGTGGGCAGGAACACTGAAGCTTTCTTT
cdr3_aa: CASSQVGRNTEAFF

v_call: TRBV7-3
cdr3_length: 13
d_call: NA
clone_size: once
j_call: TRBJ2-7
cdr3_nt: TGTGCCAGCAGCTGGGGACAAAACTACGAGCAGTACTTC
cdr3_aa: CASSWGQNYEQYF

v_call: TRBV27
cdr3_length: 12
d_call: TRBD1
clone_size: NA
j_call: TRBJ2-3
cdr3_nt: TGTGCCAGCAGTTTTTCCCAGGGGGCCCGGTATTTT
cdr3_aa: CASSFSQGARYF

v_call: TRBV6-5
cdr3_length: 15
d_call: NA
clone_size: NA
j_call: TRBJ1-3
cdr3_nt: TGTGCCAGCAGTTACTCAGCAGGGGCAAGAAACACCATATATTTT
cdr3_aa: CASSYSAGARNTIYF

v_call: TRBV6-9
cdr3_length: 16
d_call: TRBD2
clone_size: NA
j_call: TRBJ2-7
cdr3_nt: TGTGCCAGCAGCCCAAGACTAGCGGGGGGGAACTACGAGCAGTACTTC
cdr3_aa: CASSPRLAGGNYEQYF

v_call: TRBV3-1/TRBV3-2
cdr3_length: 14
d_call: NA
clone_size: NA
j_call: TRBJ2-5
cdr3_nt: TGTGCCAGCACCCTCCGACAGGACCAAGAGACCCAGTACTTC
cdr3_aa: CASTLRQDQETQYF

v_call: TRBV7-2
cdr3_length: 15
d_call: NA
clone_size: NA
j_call: TRBJ2-7
cdr3_nt: TGTGCCAGCAGCTCAATTGATGGCAGGTCCTACGAGCAGTACTTC
cdr3_aa: CASSSIDGRSYEQYF

v_call: TRBV2
cdr3_length: 15
d_call: NA
clone_size: NA
j_call: TRBJ2-7
cdr3_nt: TGTGCCAGCAGCCAAGACAGGTCGGGCGGCTACGAGCAGTACTTC
cdr3_aa: CASSQDRSGGYEQYF

v_call: TRBV19
cdr3_length: 15
d_call: NA
clone_size: NA
j_call: TRBJ1-5
cdr3_nt: TGTGCCAGTAGTATAGGCGGTCGTAGCAATCAGCCCCAGCATTTT
cdr3_aa: CASSIGGRSNQPQHF

v_call: TRBV28
cdr3_length: 15
d_call: NA
clone_size: NA
j_call: TRBJ2-7
cdr3_nt: TGTGCCAGCAGTTTAGGGCGGGTGACTTTCGAGGAGCAGTACTTC
cdr3_aa: CASSLGRVTFEEQYF

v_call: TRBV5-1
cdr3_length: 16
d_call: TRBD1
clone_size: few
j_call: TRBJ2-7
cdr3_nt: TGCGCCAGCAGCTTGGATCTCACAGGGGGCAACTACGAGCAGTACTTC
cdr3_aa: CASSLDLTGGNYEQYF

v_call: TRBV4-1
cdr3_length: 14
d_call: NA
clone_size: few
j_call: TRBJ1-2
cdr3_nt: TGCGCCAGCAGCCAAGTTTCAGGAAACGGTGGCTACACCTTC
cdr3_aa: CASSQVSGNGGYTF

v_call: TRBV6-6
cdr3_length: 14
d_call: NA
clone_size: NA
j_call: TRBJ1-1
cdr3_nt: TGTGCCAGCAGTTACCAGGGGTCTAGCTCTGAAGCTTTCTTT
cdr3_aa: CASSYQGSSSEAFF

v_call: TRBV5-4
cdr3_length: 12
d_call: NA
clone_size: NA
j_call: TRBJ1-2
cdr3_nt: TGTGCCAGCAGCTTCGGGACACTAAGCTTCACCTTC
cdr3_aa: CASSFGTLSFTF

v_call: TRBV28
cdr3_length: 14
d_call: TRBD1
clone_size: NA
j_call: TRBJ2-2
cdr3_nt: TGTGCCAGCAACCGACAGGGCGACACCGGGGAGCTGTTTTTT
cdr3_aa: CASNRQGDTGELFF

v_call: TRBV29-1
cdr3_length: 13
d_call: TRBD2
clone_size: NA
j_call: TRBJ2-3
cdr3_nt: TGCAGCGTCGATGGCGGGGGTACGGATACGCAGTATTTT
cdr3_aa: CSVDGGGTDTQYF

v_call: TRBV7-9
cdr3_length: 16
d_call: TRBD2
clone_size: NA
j_call: TRBJ2-1
cdr3_nt: TGTGCCAGCAGCTCCAGAACTAGCGGTCGCTACAATGAGCAGTTCTTC
cdr3_aa: CASSSRTSGRYNEQFF

v_call: TRBV19
cdr3_length: 13
d_call: NA
clone_size: NA
j_call: TRBJ2-1
cdr3_nt: TGTGCCAGTAGTATTGGCACAGACAATGAGCAGTTCTTC
cdr3_aa: CASSIGTDNEQFF

v_call: TRBV6-2/TRBV6-3
cdr3_length: 14
d_call: NA
clone_size: NA
j_call: TRBJ2-2
cdr3_nt: TGTGCCAGCAGTTACGGGGGGTATACCGGGGAGCTGTTTTTT
cdr3_aa: CASSYGGYTGELFF

v_call: TRBV28
cdr3_length: 16
d_call: TRBD1
clone_size: once
j_call: TRBJ2-7
cdr3_nt: TGTGCCAGCAGTCCCCTAGGACAGGGAAAGACCTACGAGCAGTACTTC
cdr3_aa: CASSPLGQGKTYEQYF

v_call: TRBV18
cdr3_length: 12
d_call: NA
clone_size: NA
j_call: TRBJ1-5
cdr3_nt: TGTGCCAGCTCCCAGAACAATCAGCCCCAGCATTTT
cdr3_aa: CASSQNNQPQHF

v_call: TRBV28
cdr3_length: 16
d_call: NA
clone_size: NA
j_call: TRBJ2-7
cdr3_nt: TGTGCCAGCAGTTTAATCGTCGCGGGGTCCCCACTCGAGCAGTACTTC
cdr3_aa: CASSLIVAGSPLEQYF

v_call: TRBV19
cdr3_length: 14
d_call: NA
clone_size: few
j_call: TRBJ2-2
cdr3_nt: TGTGCCAGTAGTATTGGAACAGTCACCGGGGAGCTGTTTTTT
cdr3_aa: CASSIGTVTGELFF

v_call: TRBV29-1
cdr3_length: 14
d_call: TRBD1
clone_size: NA
j_call: TRBJ1-3
cdr3_nt: TGCAGCGTAACAGGGGCTTTCGATGGAAACACCATATATTTT
cdr3_aa: CSVTGAFDGNTIYF

v_call: TRBV10-3
cdr3_length: 14
d_call: NA
clone_size: NA
j_call: TRBJ1-3
cdr3_nt: TGTGCCATCAGTGAGGACAGCTCTGGAAACACCATATATTTT
cdr3_aa: CAISEDSSGNTIYF

v_call: TRBV5-1
cdr3_length: 16
d_call: NA
clone_size: NA
j_call: TRBJ1-2
cdr3_nt: TGCGCCAGCAGGATCACAGGGCGGGTTAGGGACTATGGCTACACCTTC
cdr3_aa: CASRITGRVRDYGYTF

v_call: TRBV6-2/TRBV6-3
cdr3_length: 12
d_call: NA
clone_size: NA
j_call: TRBJ1-5
cdr3_nt: TGTGCCAGCAGTAGACAGGATCAGCCCCAGCATTTT
cdr3_aa: CASSRQDQPQHF

v_call: TRBV18
cdr3_length: 13
d_call: NA
clone_size: NA
j_call: TRBJ1-1
cdr3_nt: TGTGCCAGCTCACGGGGGCTGGACACTGAAGCTTTCTTT
cdr3_aa: CASSRGLDTEAFF

v_call: TRBV4-3
cdr3_length: 16
d_call: NA
clone_size: NA
j_call: TRBJ2-2
cdr3_nt: TGCGCCAGCAGCCAAGAGGCGGGAACGAACACCGGGGAGCTGTTTTTT
cdr3_aa: CASSQEAGTNTGELFF

v_call: TRBV5-4
cdr3_length: 14
d_call: NA
clone_size: once
j_call: TRBJ1-1
cdr3_nt: TGTGCCAGCAGCAGGGGACAATCGAACACTGAAGCTTTCTTT
cdr3_aa: CASSRGQSNTEAFF